This TCR beta chain is drawn from a study of T cells in Graves' hyperthyroidism and ophthalmopathy. This clonotype has at least ten counts. Its antigen is as yet unknown. Study results and caveats: Ophthalmopathy was predicted by the model a median of around 5.9 months ahead of onset.

Amplification of TCR beta CDR3 regions was performed using RNA transcripts as template. Initially, a first-round RT-PCR of the TCR CDR3 employed the HTBI primer set. TCRdb redid the calling of the multiplex PCR reads with MiXCR, one entry per CDR3 protein. Of some 400,000 distinct CDR3 sequences in the sample, about 14% were seen once. Sequences were obtained from blood. This TCR was recovered from a woman aged 55-70 years with Graves' hyperthyroidism.

CDR3 sequence reads: CASSSVNSYEQYF. In DNA form, the CDR3 reads TGTGCCAGCAGTTCGGTCAACTCCTACGAGCAGTACTTC. The genes are TRBV6-1 and TRBJ2-7; the D is unclear. The germline gives CDR1 MNHNS, CDR2 SASEGT. Trimming left V 5 bases short and J 0 bases short, with 8 bases between. The CDR3 is made up of 13 amino acids.